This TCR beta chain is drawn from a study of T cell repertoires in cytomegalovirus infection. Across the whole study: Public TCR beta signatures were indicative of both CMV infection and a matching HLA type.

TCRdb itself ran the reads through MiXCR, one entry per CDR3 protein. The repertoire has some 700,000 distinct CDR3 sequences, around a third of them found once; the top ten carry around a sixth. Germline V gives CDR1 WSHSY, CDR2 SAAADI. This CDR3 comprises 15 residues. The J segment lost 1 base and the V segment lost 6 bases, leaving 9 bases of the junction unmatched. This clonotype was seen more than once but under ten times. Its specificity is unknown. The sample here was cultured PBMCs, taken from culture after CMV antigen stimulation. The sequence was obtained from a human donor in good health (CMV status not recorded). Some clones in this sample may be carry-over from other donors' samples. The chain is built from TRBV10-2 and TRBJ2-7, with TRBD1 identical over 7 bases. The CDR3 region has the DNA TGCGCCAGCAGCGCCCGGGACAGTTATTCCTACGAGCAGTACTTC. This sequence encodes CASSARDSYSYEQYF.